Given below is one T cell receptor beta chain in context. This CDR3 region has 13 residues. Germline CDR1 reads PRHDT; CDR2 reads FYEKMQ (reference sequence). Trimming stripped 5 bases from V and 0 bases from J, with 7 bases between. Some clones are missing from TCRdb's copy, which holds only in-frame ones; the method was immunoSEQ multiplex PCR. The sample records around 100,000 clones, about 91% being singletons. The data originate from a study of T cell changes during pregnancy in multiple sclerosis. The source of this sequence is a female donor with multiple sclerosis, enrolled in a pregnancy study. This rearrangement joins TRBV13 to TRBJ1-1; no definite D call. Specimen: peripheral blood, collected in the second trimester of pregnancy. The CDR3: CASSPPMNTEAFF. The CDR3 region has the DNA TGTGCCAGCAGCCCCCCCATGAACACTGAAGCTTTCTTT. Full variable domain (outside the CDR3, taken from reference TRBV13 and TRBJ1-1): AAGVIQSPRHLIKEKRETATLKCYPIPRHDTVYWYQQGPGQDPQFLISFYEKMQSDKGSIPDRFSAQQFSDYHSELNMSSLELGDSALYFCASSPPMNTEAFFGQGTRLTVV.